This is a list of T cell receptor beta chains from one sample in a study of blood T cell repertoires in COVID-19. Some clones are missing from TCRdb's copy, which holds only in-frame ones; the method was immunoSEQ multiplex PCR. The sample includes about 69,000 clones, 75% to 90% of them seen just once. Input material: peripheral blood. These receptors were taken from a middle-aged man with COVID-19, enrolled during active disease. The CDR3 runs from the conserved cysteine through the conserved F or W. D genes are given only for firm matches. The listing skips clone size in some rows; elsewhere it reads once, few, many or a size class.

V	D	size	J	DNA	CDR3
TRBV7-3	NA	NA	TRBJ2-3	TGTGCCAGCAGCCTCGGAGTCTTCCTCACAGATACGCAGTATTTT	CASSLGVFLTDTQYF
TRBV12-3/TRBV12-4	NA	NA	TRBJ2-5	TGTGCCAGCAGCCGGACCGGGGGAGAGACCCAGTACTTC	CASSRTGGETQYF
TRBV30	NA	NA	TRBJ2-7	TGTGCCTGGAGTTCCCATGGGACACAATACGAGCAGTACTTC	CAWSSHGTQYEQYF
TRBV10-3	NA	NA	TRBJ2-7	TGTGCCATCAGTGTATCTTCCCGTTCTTTCGAGCAGTACTTC	CAISVSSRSFEQYF
TRBV4-2	TRBD2	NA	TRBJ2-7	TGTGCCAGCAGCCAAGATAGGACTAGCGGGGGGACCTACGAGCAGTACTTC	CASSQDRTSGGTYEQYF
TRBV24-1	TRBD2	few	TRBJ2-3	TGTGCCACCAGTGAGTTAAGCGGGGGGGCGGGAGATACGCAGTATTTT	CATSELSGGAGDTQYF
TRBV23-1	NA	NA	TRBJ1-3	TGCGCCAGCAGGCAGGGAAACACCATATATTTT	CASRQGNTIYF
TRBV20-1	NA	once	TRBJ1-1	TGCAGTGCCGACGACAGAACTGAAGCTTTCTTT	CSADDRTEAFF
TRBV4-1	TRBD1	NA	TRBJ1-6	TGCGCCAGCACGAAAAAACAGGGGAATTCACCCCTCCACTTT	CASTKKQGNSPLHF
TRBV2	TRBD1	NA	TRBJ1-3	TGTGCCAGCAGCGTAACAGGGGCCTCTGGAAACACCATATATTTT	CASSVTGASGNTIYF
TRBV30	NA	NA	TRBJ1-2	TGTGCCTGGAGTGTAAAAGGGGGCTATGGCTACACCTTC	CAWSVKGGYGYTF
TRBV5-5	NA	NA	TRBJ2-1	TGTGCCAGCACCTTCGCCGGGAACAGATATTCCTACAATGAGCAGTTCTTC	CASTFAGNRYSYNEQFF
TRBV6-1	NA	once	TRBJ1-6	TGTGCCAGCAGTGTTGCCCCCGGGGTTTATAATTCACCCCTCCACTTT	CASSVAPGVYNSPLHF
TRBV11-2	NA	NA	TRBJ1-4	TGTGCCAGCAGCTTTGGGCCCAATGAAAAACTGTTTTTT	CASSFGPNEKLFF
TRBV30	TRBD1	NA	TRBJ1-2	TGTGCCTGGAGCCGTGACAGGGAACCTAACTATGGCTACACCTTC	CAWSRDREPNYGYTF
TRBV28	TRBD1	once	TRBJ1-1	TGTGCCAGCAGTTCAGGGGGGACTGAAGCTTTCTTT	CASSSGGTEAFF
TRBV7-9	NA	NA	TRBJ1-2	TGTGCCAGCAGCTTAGAATCGCGTGGCTACACCTTC	CASSLESRGYTF
TRBV27	TRBD1	NA	TRBJ2-7	TGTGCCAGCAGTAAGACAGGGGGCTACACGTCGGACGAGCAGTACTTC	CASSKTGGYTSDEQYF
TRBV7-9	TRBD1	NA	TRBJ2-6	TGTGCCAGCAGCTCCAGGGGGAGGGCCAACGTCCTGACTTTC	CASSSRGRANVLTF
TRBV7-9	TRBD1	NA	TRBJ1-4	TGTGCCAGCAGCTTAAAACAGGGGGCGCAAAAACTGTTTTTT	CASSLKQGAQKLFF
TRBV19	TRBD1	NA	TRBJ2-2	TGTGCCAGTAGTATAGCGGTTTGGCAGGGGGCCACCGGGGAGCTGTTTTTT	CASSIAVWQGATGELFF
TRBV6-1	TRBD1	NA	TRBJ2-2	TGTGCCAGCAGTGACACCGGGACAGATTTTGTCGGGGAGCTGTTTTTT	CASSDTGTDFVGELFF
TRBV2	NA	once	TRBJ1-3	TGTGCCAGCAGTGAAAACGGGATATTCTCTGGAAACACCATATATTTT	CASSENGIFSGNTIYF
TRBV14	TRBD2	NA	TRBJ2-1	TGTGCCAGCAGCCAAATAGCGGGGGAGTCCTACAATGAGCAGTTCTTC	CASSQIAGESYNEQFF
TRBV6-6	TRBD1	NA	TRBJ2-7	TGTGCCAGCAGTTCGGGACAGCTCTACGGAGAGCAGTACTTC	CASSSGQLYGEQYF
TRBV30	TRBD1	NA	TRBJ2-2	TGTGCCTGGAGTGGAATCCTCCGGGACAGGAACACCGGGGAGCTGTTTTTT	CAWSGILRDRNTGELFF
TRBV6-7	TRBD1	NA	TRBJ1-2	TGTGCCAGCGGTTTAAGGGGGCACTATGGCTACACCTTC	CASGLRGHYGYTF
TRBV18	NA	NA	TRBJ1-5	TGTGCCAGCTCACTAACAGGGAATAACCAGCCCCAGCATTTT	CASSLTGNNQPQHF
TRBV4-1	NA	NA	TRBJ1-2	TGCGCCAGCAGCCAAGCTCCGGGGGGTAACTATGGCTACACCTTC	CASSQAPGGNYGYTF
TRBV4-1	TRBD1	NA	TRBJ1-5	TGCGCCAGCAGCCCTAACAGGGGGCCCAATCAGCCCCAGCATTTT	CASSPNRGPNQPQHF
TRBV28	NA	NA	TRBJ1-4	TGTGCCAGCAGTTTGTTAGGGGCGACTAATGAAAAACTGTTTTTT	CASSLLGATNEKLFF
TRBV28	TRBD1	NA	TRBJ1-5	TGTGCCAGCAGTTTGGGACAGACCCTTAGCAATCAGCCCCAGCATTTT	CASSLGQTLSNQPQHF
TRBV7-9	NA	NA	TRBJ2-5	TGTGCCAGCAGCCTCCCCGGGACACCAGAAGAGACCCAGTACTTC	CASSLPGTPEETQYF
TRBV29-1	TRBD1	NA	TRBJ1-1	TGCAGCGTCCACAGGGGAAGCACTGAAGCTTTCTTT	CSVHRGSTEAFF
TRBV28	TRBD1	NA	TRBJ2-3	TGTGCCAGCAGCTTCGGACAGGGGGTGAGGGATACGCAGTATTTT	CASSFGQGVRDTQYF
TRBV6-5	NA	NA	TRBJ1-1	TGTGCCAGCAGTTCCAACAGGGACACTGAAGCTTTCTTT	CASSSNRDTEAFF
TRBV6-5	NA	NA	TRBJ2-2	TGTGCCAGCAGTCCGGGACTCCGAACGACCGGGGAGCTGTTTTTT	CASSPGLRTTGELFF
TRBV7-9	TRBD1	once	TRBJ1-4	TGTGCCAGCAGCGTGGGACAGGCATTGTCGGGTGATAATGAAAAACTGTTTTTT	CASSVGQALSGDNEKLFF
TRBV7-8	NA	NA	TRBJ1-6	TGTGCCAGCAGCCGAGCTGGGCTAAGCTCCTATAATTCACCCCTCCACTTT	CASSRAGLSSYNSPLHF